This T cell receptor beta chain emerged from a study of cytomegalovirus exposure and HLA in healthy donors. Study results and caveats: What was likely a sequencing artifact was a cluster of highly shared sequence variants.

As concerns this clone: Antigen specificity is unknown.

CDR3 length: 12 residues. V trimming: 8 bases; J trimming: 4 bases; junction bases outside the gene matches: 3. The germline V gene has CDR1 MDHEN and CDR2 SYDVKM. The PCR ran on 60 Vbeta and 13 Jbeta primers. Only in-frame clones appear in the TCRdb table, and some are missing; sequencing was by immunoSEQ multiplex PCR. The sample carries some 150,000 clones, about four fifths recorded once. This sequence was found in a man aged 25 to 45 in good health and CMV-seropositive. The source material was PBMCs. The V gene is TRBV28, the J gene TRBJ2-7, with TRBD1 matching 9 bases. CDR3 sequence (DNA): TGTGCCAGCGGTGACAGGGGGTACGAGCAGTACTTC. Translation gives CASGDRGYEQYF. Combining the CDR3 with reference TRBV28 and TRBJ2-7 gives the whole variable domain DVKVTQSSRYLVKRTGEKVFLECVQDMDHENMFWYRQDPGLGLRLIYFSYDVKMKEKGDIPEGYSVSREKKERFSLILESASTNQTSMYLCASGDRGYEQYFGPGTRLTVT.